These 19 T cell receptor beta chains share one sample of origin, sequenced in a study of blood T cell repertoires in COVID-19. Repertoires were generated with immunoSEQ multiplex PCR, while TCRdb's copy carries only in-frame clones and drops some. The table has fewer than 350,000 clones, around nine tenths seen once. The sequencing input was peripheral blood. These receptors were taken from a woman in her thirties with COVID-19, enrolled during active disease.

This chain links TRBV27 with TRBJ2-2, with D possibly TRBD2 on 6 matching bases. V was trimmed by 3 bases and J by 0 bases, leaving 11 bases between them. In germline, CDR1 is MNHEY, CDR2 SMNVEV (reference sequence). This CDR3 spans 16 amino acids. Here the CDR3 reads CASSFEGGPNTGELFF. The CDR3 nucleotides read TGTGCCAGCAGTTTCGAGGGAGGCCCGAACACCGGGGAGCTGTTTTTT.

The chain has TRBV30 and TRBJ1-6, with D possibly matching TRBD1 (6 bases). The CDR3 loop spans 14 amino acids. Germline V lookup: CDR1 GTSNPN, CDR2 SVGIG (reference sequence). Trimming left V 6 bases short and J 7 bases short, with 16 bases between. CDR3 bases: TGTGCCTGCGGACGCGGGGGGCCGAATTCACCCCTCCACTTT. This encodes CACGRGGPNSPLHF.

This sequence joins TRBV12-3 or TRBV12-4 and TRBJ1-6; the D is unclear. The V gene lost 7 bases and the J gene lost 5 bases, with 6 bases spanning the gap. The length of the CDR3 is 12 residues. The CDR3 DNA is TGTGCCAGCACCAAAAATAATTCACCCCTCCACTTT. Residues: CASTKNNSPLHF.

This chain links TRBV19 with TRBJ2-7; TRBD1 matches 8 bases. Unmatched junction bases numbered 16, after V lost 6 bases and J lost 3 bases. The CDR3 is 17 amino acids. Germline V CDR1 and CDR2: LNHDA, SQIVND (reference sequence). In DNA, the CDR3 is TGTGCCAGTAGCCCCGGGGTCCAGGGGGCGATACTCTACGAGCAGTACTTC. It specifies CASSPGVQGAILYEQYF.

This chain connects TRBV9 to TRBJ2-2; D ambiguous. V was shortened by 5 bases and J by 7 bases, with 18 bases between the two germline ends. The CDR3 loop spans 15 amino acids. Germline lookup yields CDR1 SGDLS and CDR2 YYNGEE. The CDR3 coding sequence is TGTGCCAGCAGTCATACTCTAGGTCAAGGCGGGGAGCTGTTTTTT. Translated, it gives CASSHTLGQGGELFF.

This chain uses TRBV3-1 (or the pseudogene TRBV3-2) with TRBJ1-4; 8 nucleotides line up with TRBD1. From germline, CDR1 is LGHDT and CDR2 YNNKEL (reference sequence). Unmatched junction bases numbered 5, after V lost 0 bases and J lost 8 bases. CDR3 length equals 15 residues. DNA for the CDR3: TGTGCCAGCAGCCAAGACGGGACAGGTGGGGAAAAACTGTTTTTT. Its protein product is CASSQDGTGGEKLFF.

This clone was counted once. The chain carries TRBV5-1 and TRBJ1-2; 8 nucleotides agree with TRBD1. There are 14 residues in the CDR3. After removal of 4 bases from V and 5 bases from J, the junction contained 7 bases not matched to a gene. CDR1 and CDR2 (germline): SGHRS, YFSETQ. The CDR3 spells CASSPSGGLYGYTF. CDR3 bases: TGCGCCAGCAGCCCCTCAGGGGGCCTTTATGGCTACACCTTC.

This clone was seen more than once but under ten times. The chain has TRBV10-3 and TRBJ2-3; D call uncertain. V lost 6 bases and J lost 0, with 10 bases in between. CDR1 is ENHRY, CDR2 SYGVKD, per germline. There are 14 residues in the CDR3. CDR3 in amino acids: CAIRNGASTDTQYF. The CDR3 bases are TGTGCCATCAGAAACGGAGCTAGCACAGATACGCAGTATTTT.

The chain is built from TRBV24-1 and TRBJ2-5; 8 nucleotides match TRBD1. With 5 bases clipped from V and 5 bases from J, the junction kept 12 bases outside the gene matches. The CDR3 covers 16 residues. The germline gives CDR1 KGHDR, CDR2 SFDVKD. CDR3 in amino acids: CATSGEGQGAGETQYF. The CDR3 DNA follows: TGTGCCACCAGTGGAGAGGGGCAGGGGGCAGGGGAGACCCAGTACTTC.

The CDR3 DNA reads as TGTGCCACCACGCCTCGTCAGGGGGCCGGAGAGACCCAGTACTTC. Protein sequence: CATTPRQGAGETQYF. V usage is TRBV27 and J usage is TRBJ2-5, with TRBD1 matching over 8 bases. Germline CDR1 MNHEY, CDR2 SMNVEV (reference sequence). The CDR3 has 15 amino acids. Unmatched junction bases numbered 14, after V lost 10 bases and J lost 4 bases.

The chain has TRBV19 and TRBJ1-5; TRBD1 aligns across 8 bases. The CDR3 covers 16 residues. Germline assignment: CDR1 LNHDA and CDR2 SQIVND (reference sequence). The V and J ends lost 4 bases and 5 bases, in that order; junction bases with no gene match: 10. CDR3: CASSTMTGERDQPQHF. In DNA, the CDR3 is TGTGCCAGTAGTACCATGACAGGGGAGAGGGATCAGCCCCAGCATTTT.

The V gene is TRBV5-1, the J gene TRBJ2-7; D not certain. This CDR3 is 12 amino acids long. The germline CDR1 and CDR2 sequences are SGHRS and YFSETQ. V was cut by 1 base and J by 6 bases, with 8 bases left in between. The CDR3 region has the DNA TGCGCCAGCAGCTTGTTGGGCTCCGAGCAGTACTTC. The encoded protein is CASSLLGSEQYF.

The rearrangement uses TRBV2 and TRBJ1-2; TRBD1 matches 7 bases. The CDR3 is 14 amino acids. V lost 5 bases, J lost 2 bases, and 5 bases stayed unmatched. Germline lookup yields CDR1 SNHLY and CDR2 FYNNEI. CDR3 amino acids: CASSTTGANYGYTF. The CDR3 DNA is TGTGCCAGCAGTACTACAGGGGCAAACTATGGCTACACCTTC.

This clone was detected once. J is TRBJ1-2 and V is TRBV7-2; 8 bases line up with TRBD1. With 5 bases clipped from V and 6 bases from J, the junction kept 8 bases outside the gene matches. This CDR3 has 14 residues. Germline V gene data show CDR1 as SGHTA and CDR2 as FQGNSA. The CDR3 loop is CASSPRTGLNGYTF. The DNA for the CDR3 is TGTGCCAGCAGCCCGCGGACAGGGCTCAATGGCTACACCTTC.

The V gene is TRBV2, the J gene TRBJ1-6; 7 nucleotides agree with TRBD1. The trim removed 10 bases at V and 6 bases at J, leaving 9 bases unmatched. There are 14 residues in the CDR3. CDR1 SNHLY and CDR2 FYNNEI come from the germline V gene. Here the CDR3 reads CATTTGTGNSPLHF. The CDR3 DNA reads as TGTGCCACCACGACAGGGACGGGTAATTCACCCCTCCACTTT. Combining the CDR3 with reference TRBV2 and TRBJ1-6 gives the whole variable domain EPEVTQTPSHQVTQMGQEVILRCVPISNHLYFYWYRQILGQKVEFLVSFYNNEISEKSEIFDDQFSVERPDGSNFTLKIRSTKLEDSAMYFCATTTGTGNSPLHFGNGTRLTVT.

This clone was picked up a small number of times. CDR3 DNA: TGTGCCTGGAGTGTAGACTGGAGTCCTGGAAACACCATATATTTT. Encoded protein: CAWSVDWSPGNTIYF. The chain carries TRBV30 and TRBJ1-3; no definite D call. Trimming cost V 0 bases and J 2 bases, with 11 bases left between them. Germline CDR1 and CDR2: GTSNPN and SVGIG (reference sequence). The CDR3 sequence is 15 residues long.

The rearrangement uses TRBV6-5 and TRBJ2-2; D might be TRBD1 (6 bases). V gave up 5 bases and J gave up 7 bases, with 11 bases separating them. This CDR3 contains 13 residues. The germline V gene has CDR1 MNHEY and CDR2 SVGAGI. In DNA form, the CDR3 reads TGTGCCAGCAGTCTACCAGGGGTCGGGGAGCTGTTTTTT. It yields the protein CASSLPGVGELFF.

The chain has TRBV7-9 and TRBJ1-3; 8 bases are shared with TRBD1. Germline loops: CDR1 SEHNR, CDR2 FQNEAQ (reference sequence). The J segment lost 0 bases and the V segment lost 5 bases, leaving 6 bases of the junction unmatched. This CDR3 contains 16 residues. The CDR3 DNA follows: TGTGCCAGCAGCCGATCGGGACAGGTCTCTGGAAACACCATATATTTT. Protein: CASSRSGQVSGNTIYF.

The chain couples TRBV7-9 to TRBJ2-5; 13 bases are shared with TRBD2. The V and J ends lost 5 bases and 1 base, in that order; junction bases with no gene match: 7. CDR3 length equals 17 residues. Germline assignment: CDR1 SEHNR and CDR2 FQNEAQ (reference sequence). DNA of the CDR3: TGTGCCAGCAGCCGGACTAGCGGGAGCGGCTCCCAAGAGACCCAGTACTTC. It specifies CASSRTSGSGSQETQYF.